This passage covers 20 T cell receptor beta chains from one sample sequenced in a study of T cell changes during pregnancy in multiple sclerosis. Measured with immunoSEQ multiplex PCR; TCRdb has only the in-frame clones, and not every one. The sample holds tens of thousands of clones, 80% to 95% seen once. Here the sequenced sample was CD4+ T cells from peripheral blood mononuclear cells, taken in the third trimester of pregnancy. The receptor source for this set is a female donor with multiple sclerosis, enrolled in a pregnancy study.

The rearrangement links TRBV6-1 to TRBJ1-1; D call uncertain. Germline-derived CDR1 and CDR2 are MNHNS and SASEGT. This CDR3 contains 14 residues. Trimming removed 7 bases from V and 2 bases from J, with 14 bases in between. The CDR3 sequence: CASKAALPNTEAFF. The CDR3 region has the DNA TGTGCCAGCAAGGCAGCGCTTCCTAACACTGAAGCTTTCTTT.

The V and J genes are TRBV7-2 and TRBJ1-1, with a possible D match to TRBD1 (5 bases). Trimming cost V 4 bases and J 1 base, with 13 bases left between them. Germline loops: CDR1 SGHTA, CDR2 FQGNSA. The CDR3 runs 15 residues. Here the CDR3 reads CASSSSGGENTEAFF. In DNA, the CDR3 is TGTGCCAGCAGCTCTTCCGGGGGTGAGAACACTGAAGCTTTCTTT.

The chain links TRBV2 to TRBJ1-3; unclear D gene. Trimming shortened V by 6 bases and J by 0 bases, and 9 bases separated the two germline ends. The germline V gene encodes CDR1 SNHLY and CDR2 FYNNEI. This CDR3 has 14 amino acids. Written as DNA, the CDR3 is TGTGCCAGCAGGGACGGGAACTCTGGAAACACCATATATTTT. This gives the protein CASRDGNSGNTIYF.

This chain uses TRBV11-2 with TRBJ1-5; D is unresolved. Between the trimmed V and J ends, which lost 2 bases and 0 bases, there was a span of 8 bases. The CDR3 length is 15 residues. Per germline, CDR1 SGHAT and CDR2 FQNNGV. In nucleotides, the CDR3 is TGTGCCAGCAGCTTAACGTCGGGTAGCAATCAGCCCCAGCATTTT. It yields the protein CASSLTSGSNQPQHF.

The chain couples TRBV2 to TRBJ2-1, with 13 positions matching TRBD2. Germline V gene data show CDR1 as SNHLY and CDR2 as FYNNEI. V was pared by 5 bases and J by 8 bases, with 9 bases of the junction left unmatched. The CDR3 sequence is 16 residues long. The CDR3, as DNA: TGTGCCAGCAGTAGAGGACTAGCGGGAGATTTGGATGAGCAGTTCTTC. Amino acids: CASSRGLAGDLDEQFF.

This rearrangement joins TRBV6-6 to TRBJ2-7; 9 bases map to TRBD1. V lost 4 bases and J lost 7; bases outside the gene matches: 8. The CDR3 covers 14 residues. The germline V gene has CDR1 MNHNY and CDR2 SVGAGI (reference sequence). The CDR3, as DNA: TGTGCCAGCAGTTTCACAGGGGGCTCTAGGGAGCAGTACTTC. Translating gives CASSFTGGSREQYF.

CDR3 amino acids: CASSLGGYGYTF. In DNA, the CDR3 is TGTGCCAGCAGCTTGGGCGGGTATGGCTACACCTTC. V is TRBV7-9 and J is TRBJ1-2; no reliable D call. With 3 bases removed from V and 5 bases from J, the gap between germline ends came to 7 bases. The CDR3 is 12 residues long. Germline lookup yields CDR1 SEHNR and CDR2 FQNEAQ (reference sequence). The full variable domain, completed using reference TRBV7-9 and TRBJ1-2, is DTGVSQNPRHKITKRGQNVTFRCDPISEHNRLYWYRQTLGQGPEFLTYFQNEAQLEKSRLLSDRFSAERPKGSFSTLEIQRTEQGDSAMYLCASSLGGYGYTFGSGTRLTVV.

This chain joins TRBV28 and TRBJ1-4; TRBD1 agrees at 9 bases. Germline loops: CDR1 MDHEN, CDR2 SYDVKM. V lost 5 bases and J lost 4; bases outside the gene matches: 8. The CDR3 runs 16 residues. The CDR3 protein is CASSPTSGQGNEKLFF. The DNA for the CDR3 is TGTGCCAGCAGTCCAACTTCGGGACAGGGTAATGAAAAACTGTTTTTT.

The chain employs TRBV19 and TRBJ1-4; D is uncertain. V shed 3 bases and J shed 8 bases, with 13 bases lying between them. The CDR3 contains 14 residues. Germline loops: CDR1 LNHDA, CDR2 SQIVND (reference sequence). The CDR3 protein is CASSIAFSSEKLFF. CDR3 DNA sequence: TGTGCCAGTAGTATTGCGTTTTCCTCAGAAAAACTGTTTTTT.

The V and J genes are TRBV4-2 and TRBJ1-5; no clear D gene. CDR1 LGHNA and CDR2 YNFKEQ come from the germline V gene. The CDR3 length is 13 residues. V lost 0 bases and J 4 bases, leaving 4 bases between the germline ends. For the CDR3, the DNA is TGTGCCAGCAGCCAAGACAGAAATCAGCCCCAGCATTTT. This gives the protein CASSQDRNQPQHF.

This chain links TRBV25-1 with TRBJ1-2; TRBD1 agrees at 8 bases. Losses at the gene ends were 4 bases for V and 6 bases for J; bases not matched to a gene: 4. Per germline, CDR1 MGHDK and CDR2 SYGVNS. The CDR3 runs to 13 residues. CDR3 nucleotide sequence: TGTGCCAGCAGTGCCAGGGGGCCTGATGGCTACACCTTC. Encoded protein: CASSARGPDGYTF.

CDR3: CASSSYTDTQYF. The DNA of the CDR3 is TGTGCCAGCAGCTCGTACACAGATACGCAGTATTTT. The chain links TRBV5-4 to TRBJ2-3; D remains unclear. CDR3 length: 12 residues. Trimming removed 3 bases from V and 2 bases from J, with 4 bases in between. Germline CDR1 is SGHNT and CDR2 is YYREEE (reference sequence). Complete variable domain (other parts from reference TRBV5-4 and TRBJ2-3): ETGVTQSPTHLIKTRGQQVTLRCSSQSGHNTVSWYQQALGQGPQFIFQYYREEENGRGNFPPRFSGLQFPNYSSELNVNALELDDSALYLCASSSYTDTQYFGPGTRLTVL.

J is TRBJ1-1 and V is TRBV27; TRBD1 is a possible D gene (5 bases). V was pared by 6 bases and J by 1 base, with 21 bases between. This CDR3 comprises 17 residues. CDR1 MNHEY and CDR2 SMNVEV come from the germline V gene (reference sequence). This CDR3 is CASSKSRDFYKNTEAFF. CDR3 sequence (DNA): TGTGCCAGCAGCAAATCCCGGGACTTCTACAAGAACACTGAAGCTTTCTTT.

The CDR3 DNA follows: TGCGCCAGCAGCTCCACCCCAGGAAGATATGGCTACACCTTC. Protein: CASSSTPGRYGYTF. This rearrangement joins TRBV5-1 to TRBJ1-2; D gene unclear. The CDR3 has 14 amino acids. CDR1 and CDR2 (germline): SGHRS, YFSETQ. V was trimmed by 3 bases and J by 5 bases, leaving 14 bases between them.

The rearrangement joins TRBV7-2 to TRBJ2-2; the match to TRBD2 covers 9 bases. Germline V gene sequence: CDR1 SGHTA, CDR2 FQGNSA. This CDR3 region has 16 residues. The trim removed 2 bases at V and 6 bases at J, leaving 7 bases unmatched. CDR3 nucleotide sequence: TGTGCCAGCAGCTTAAGAGCGGGGGGTGCAGCCGGGGAGCTGTTTTTT. Translating it yields CASSLRAGGAAGELFF.

The V gene is TRBV6-6, the J gene TRBJ2-1, with 8 bases identical to TRBD2. The CDR3 is 14 residues long. V was clipped by 9 bases and J by 5 bases; unmatched bases: 9. Germline V gene lookup returns CDR1 MNHNY and CDR2 SVGAGI (reference sequence). CDR3 coding DNA: TGTGCCAGGCCGGGACTAGGGCGTGACAATGAGCAGTTCTTC. It encodes CARPGLGRDNEQFF.

V usage is TRBV5-6 and J usage is TRBJ2-5; a weak D match, TRBD1 (6 bases). The CDR3 length is 14 residues. Per germline, CDR1 SGHDT and CDR2 YYEEEE. V dropped 1 base and J dropped 3 bases, with 10 bases sitting between them. The CDR3 here is CASSLRYREETQYF. The DNA of the CDR3 is TGTGCCAGCAGCTTGCGGTACAGGGAAGAGACCCAGTACTTC.

The V and J genes are TRBV19 and TRBJ2-1; 11 nucleotides match TRBD1. The germline CDR1 and CDR2 sequences are LNHDA and SQIVND (reference sequence). Losses at the gene ends were 6 bases for V and 9 bases for J; bases not matched to a gene: 7. The CDR3 spans 14 residues. The CDR3 DNA follows: TGTGCCAGTAGCCCCGGGACAGGGGGGCTTGAGCAGTTCTTC. Translated: CASSPGTGGLEQFF.

The chain is built from TRBV5-6 and TRBJ1-2, with D maybe TRBD1 (6 bases). V was shortened by 4 bases and J by 4 bases, with 20 bases between the two germline ends. Germline V gives CDR1 SGHDT, CDR2 YYEEEE. The CDR3 is made up of 16 amino acids. CDR3 sequence reads: CASSPGGGRDTYGYTF. CDR3 in DNA: TGTGCCAGCAGCCCGGGGGGAGGAAGGGACACCTATGGCTACACCTTC. The complete variable domain, with remaining parts taken from reference TRBV5-6 and TRBJ1-2, reads DAGVTQSPTHLIKTRGQQVTLRCSPKSGHDTVSWYQQALGQGPQFIFQYYEEEERQRGNFPDRFSGHQFPNYSSELNVNALLLGDSALYLCASSPGGGRDTYGYTFGSGTRLTVV.

This rearrangement joins TRBV29-1 to TRBJ1-2; D gene uncertain. Trimming pared 2 bases from V and 0 bases from J, leaving 10 bases between. CDR3 length: 14 amino acids. The germline V gene has CDR1 SQVTM and CDR2 ANQGSEA. CDR3 residues: CSVESSRSNYGYTF. As DNA, the CDR3 is TGCAGCGTTGAATCTTCCAGGTCTAACTATGGCTACACCTTC.